Sequencing of this T cell receptor (beta chain) was carried out in a study of T cell changes during pregnancy in multiple sclerosis. CDR1 SGDLS and CDR2 YYNGEE come from the germline V gene. V shed 4 bases and J 6 bases; nucleotides not matched to a gene: 6. The CDR3 is made up of 14 amino acids. The repertoire was sequenced with immunoSEQ multiplex PCR; TCRdb's copy has only in-frame clones and lacks some. The sample shows approximately 37,000 clones, roughly 94% of them seen only once. This TCR derives from a female donor with multiple sclerosis, enrolled in a pregnancy study. The chain joins TRBV9 to TRBJ2-7; 11 bases are a match to TRBD2. The material was peripheral blood, obtained in the third trimester of pregnancy. Written as DNA, the CDR3 is TGTGCCAGCAGCCCCCTAGCGGGAGGTGGCGAGCAGTACTTC. This gives the protein CASSPLAGGGEQYF. Full variable domain (rest looked up from reference TRBV9 and TRBJ2-7): DSGVTQTPKHLITATGQRVTLRCSPRSGDLSVYWYQQSLDQGLQFLIQYYNGEERAKGNILERFSAQQFPDLHSELNLSSLELGDSALYFCASSPLAGGGEQYFGPGTRLTVT.